A selection of T cell receptor beta chains follows, all from one sample in a study of blood T cells in healthy people across ages. TCRdb used MiXCR to reprocess the 5' RACE reads, holding one entry per CDR3 protein. Seen here are approximately 1.5 million distinct CDR3 sequences, roughly 32% observed once, and the top ten hold roughly 10%. Sequencing used blood. Receptors were obtained from a woman under 40 in good health. Each CDR3 is given with its conserved first and last residue. The order of the fields is clone size, V gene, CDR3 protein. Clone size is given for some rows only: seen once, a few or many times, or a class if the clone is expanded.

few | TRBV10-3 | CAITEDRGQPQHF
many | TRBV7-9 | CASSLGQANYGYTF
NA | TRBV7-6 | CAGSIAGVNTGELFF
NA | TRBV28 | CASSITGGLETQYF
NA | TRBV6-2/TRBV6-3 | CASSYVIGERRGKETQYF
few | TRBV28 | CASRKDPGPGYTF
NA | TRBV27 | CASSQYRITHTDTQYF
NA | TRBV5-4 | CASSAAGTSYNEQFF
NA | TRBV5-1 | CASSGMTGDTDTQYF
few | TRBV3-1 | CASSDRDSTEAFF
NA | TRBV9 | CASSDLTGGYEQYF
NA | TRBV5-1 | CASSPMEYEQYF
NA | TRBV5-1 | CASSLALQGQPQHF
once | TRBV19 | CASSTYPGHTSSYEQYF
NA | TRBV20-1 | CSATLGGRNYNEQFF
NA | TRBV20-1 | CSARDDFGGGLGQTYEQYF
NA | TRBV20-1 | CSARGTSYQETQYF
NA | TRBV14 | CASSRDVLSSYEQYF
NA | TRBV20-1 | CSAFGGGGETQYF
many | TRBV7-2 | CASRSTSGTLTQYF
few | TRBV7-2 | CASSALKSDTQYF
NA | TRBV7-7 | CASSRVLAEETQYF
NA | TRBV6-5 | CASSASTSGRTLDYEQYF
NA | TRBV10-1 | CARSEKEGQDFSPLHF
NA | TRBV7-9 | CASSLQVVPNTEAFF
NA | TRBV3-1 | CASSQDFGAPIGEQFF
NA | TRBV7-2 | CASSLGLAGPSGELFF
NA | TRBV20-1 | CSARDLRLADYEQYF
NA | TRBV5-1 | CASSFSGDTEAFF
NA | TRBV15 | CATSKRSGSSNEQYF
few | TRBV20-1 | CSAATGGYEQYF
few | TRBV29-1 | CSVSNTGELFF
NA | TRBV27 | CASTSPSRTSSYNEQFF
NA | TRBV20-1 | CSAPQGSSYEQYF
NA | TRBV20-1 | CSARDRHGGLWNEQYF
NA | TRBV9 | CASSVQGAHTEAFF
NA | TRBV5-1 | CASSLSPAGIYEQYF
NA | TRBV28 | CASTSRNRETQYF
NA | TRBV5-1 | CASSLDARNTEAFF
few | TRBV4-1 | CASSHKMTVLNYGYTF
NA | TRBV15 | CATTSGRTGELSYNEQFF
NA | TRBV9 | CASGTSGRNEQYF
NA | TRBV30 | CAWNLRGATEAFF
few | TRBV2 | CASSDGLAFYEQYF
few | TRBV4-1 | CASSQARLGRYNEQFF
NA | TRBV25-1 | CASSYTADTQYF